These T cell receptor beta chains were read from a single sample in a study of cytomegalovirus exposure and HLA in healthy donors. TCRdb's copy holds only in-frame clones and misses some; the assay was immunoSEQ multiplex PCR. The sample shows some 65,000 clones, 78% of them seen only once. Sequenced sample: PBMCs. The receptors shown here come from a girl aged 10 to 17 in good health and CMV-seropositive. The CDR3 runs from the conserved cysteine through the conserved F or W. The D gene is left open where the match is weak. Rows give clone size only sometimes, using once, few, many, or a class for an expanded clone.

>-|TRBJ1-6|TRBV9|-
TGTGCCAGCAGCGTTGCAGGTGTTGATTCACCCCTCCACTTT
CASSVAGVDSPLHF
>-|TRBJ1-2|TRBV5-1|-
TGCGCCAGCAGCTCATATGTTGCGGATGGCTACACCTTC
CASSSYVADGYTF
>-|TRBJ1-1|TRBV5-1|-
TGCGCCAGCAGCTTTACAGGGTTCGCTGAAGCTTTCTTT
CASSFTGFAEAFF
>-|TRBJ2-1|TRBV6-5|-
TGTGCCAGCAGTTACTCGAGAACTAGGAGTAATGAGCAGTTCTTC
CASSYSRTRSNEQFF
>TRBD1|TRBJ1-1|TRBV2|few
TGTGCCAGCAGAGAGACAGGGGTAGGTTTCTTT
CASRETGVGFF
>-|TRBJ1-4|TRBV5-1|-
TGCGCCAGCAGCTTGGACGGGGGAGTGGGTGAAAAACTGTTTTTT
CASSLDGGVGEKLFF
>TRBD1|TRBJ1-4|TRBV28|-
TGTGCCAGCAGTTTATGGACAGGGGCCGAAAAACTGTTTTTT
CASSLWTGAEKLFF
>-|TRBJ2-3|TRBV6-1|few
TGTGCCAGCACCTTAGGGGCGGGACAGTATTTT
CASTLGAGQYF
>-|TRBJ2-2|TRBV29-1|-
TGCAGCGTTGCCGGGGTACTCACCGGGGAGCTGTTTTTT
CSVAGVLTGELFF
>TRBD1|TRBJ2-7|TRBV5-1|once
TGCGCCAGCAGCCTAGGACAGGACTCCTACGAGCAGTACTTC
CASSLGQDSYEQYF
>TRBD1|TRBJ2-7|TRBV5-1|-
TGCGCCAGCAGGGGGGACAGGGGCGAGCAGTACTTC
CASRGDRGEQYF
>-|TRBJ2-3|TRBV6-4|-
TGTGCCAGCAGTAGCGGAGAAAACGCAGATACGCAGTATTTT
CASSSGENADTQYF
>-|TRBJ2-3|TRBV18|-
TGTGCCAGCTCACCGGGACTCACAGATACGCAGTATTTT
CASSPGLTDTQYF
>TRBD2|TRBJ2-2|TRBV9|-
TGTGCCAGCAGCGTCCATATCCTCCCCCAGCGGGGGGGAGTTTCCGGGGAGCTGTTTTTT
CASSVHILPQRGGVSGELFF
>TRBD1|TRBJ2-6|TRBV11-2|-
TGTGCCAGCAGCTGGGACAGGGCAGTCCCCTCTGGGGCCAACGTCCTGACTTTC
CASSWDRAVPSGANVLTF
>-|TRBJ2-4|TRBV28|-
TGTGCCAGCAGTTCACAGGGAGATAAAAACATTCAGTACTTC
CASSSQGDKNIQYF
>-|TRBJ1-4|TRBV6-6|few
TGTGCCAGCAGTTACTCCTCTAATGAAAAACTGTTTTTT
CASSYSSNEKLFF
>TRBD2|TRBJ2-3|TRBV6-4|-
TGTGCCAGCAGTGGAGCGGGGGGCAGCGCAGATACGCAGTATTTT
CASSGAGGSADTQYF
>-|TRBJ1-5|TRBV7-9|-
TGTGCCAGCAGCTCAGACGGGAGGGGCGTACAGCCCCAGCATTTT
CASSSDGRGVQPQHF
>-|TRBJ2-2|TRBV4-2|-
TGTGCCAGCACGTTAGGGGGAGGGGAGCTGTTTTTT
CASTLGGGELFF
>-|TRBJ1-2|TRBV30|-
TGTGCCTGGACAGGGAATGCTTACTATGGCTACACCTTC
CAWTGNAYYGYTF
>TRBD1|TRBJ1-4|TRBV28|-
TGTGCCAGCAGTCGAGGGACAGCGATTTATGAAAAACTGTTTTTT
CASSRGTAIYEKLFF
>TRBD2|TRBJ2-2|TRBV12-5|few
TGTGCTAGTGGTTTCCTCCTAGCGGGAGGGCCGGACACCGGGGAGCTGTTTTTT
CASGFLLAGGPDTGELFF
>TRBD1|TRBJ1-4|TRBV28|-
TGTGCCAGCAGGGGGACAGGGGGGACTAATGAAAAACTGTTTTTT
CASRGTGGTNEKLFF
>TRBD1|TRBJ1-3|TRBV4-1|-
TGCGCCAGCAGCCAAGAGACAGGGGTCCACTCTGGAAACACCATATATTTT
CASSQETGVHSGNTIYF
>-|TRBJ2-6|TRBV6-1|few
TGTGCCAGCAGTGAAGTCGGGTCTGGGGCCAACGTCCTGACTTTC
CASSEVGSGANVLTF
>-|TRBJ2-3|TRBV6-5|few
TGTGCCAGCAGTCCGCAAGGGCCGGGGACAGATACGCAGTATTTT
CASSPQGPGTDTQYF
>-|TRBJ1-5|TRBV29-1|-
TGCCCGAAGGGGGACGGTCAGCCCCAGCATTTT
CPKGDGQPQHF
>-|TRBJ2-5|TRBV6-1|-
TGTGCCAGCAGTGAATGGTCGGGGGATAAAGAGACCCAGTACTTC
CASSEWSGDKETQYF
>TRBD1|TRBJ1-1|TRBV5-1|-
TGCGCCAGCAGCTGGGACAGAATGAACACTGAAGCTTTCTTT
CASSWDRMNTEAFF